These T cell receptor beta chains were read from a single sample in a study of T cells in Graves' hyperthyroidism and ophthalmopathy. TCRdb itself ran the multiplex PCR reads through MiXCR, one entry per CDR3 protein. The sample records around 340,000 distinct CDR3 sequences, approximately 13% being singletons. What was sequenced was blood. The receptors originated from a woman aged 25-40 years with Graves' hyperthyroidism. The CDR3 runs from the conserved cysteine through the conserved F or W. D genes are given only for firm matches. Clone size is given for some rows only: seen once, a few or many times, or a class if the clone is expanded.

>-|TRBJ2-7|TRBD1|TRBV12-5
CASGPGTGGVGSYEQYF
TGTGCTAGTGGACCCGGGACAGGGGGCGTCGGCTCCTACGAGCAGTACTTC
>many|TRBJ2-1|TRBD1|TRBV11-2
CASTLDRVSFNEQFF
TGTGCCAGCACCCTAGACAGGGTATCTTTCAATGAGCAGTTCTTC
>many|TRBJ2-7|-|TRBV7-9
CASSLIGYEQYF
TGTGCCAGCAGCTTAATTGGGTACGAGCAGTACTTC
>-|TRBJ2-7|-|TRBV2
CASSEMDGYEQYF
TGTGCCAGCAGTGAGATGGACGGCTACGAGCAGTACTTC
>many|TRBJ2-1|TRBD1|TRBV9
CASSALQGSSYNEQFF
TGTGCCAGCAGCGCCCTACAGGGGAGCTCCTACAATGAGCAGTTCTTC
>-|TRBJ1-1|-|TRBV30
CAWKQGDTEAFF
TGTGCCTGGAAACAGGGTGACACTGAAGCTTTCTTT
>many|TRBJ2-7|-|TRBV7-3
CASSPTGTGVYEQYF
TGTGCCAGCAGCCCGACCGGGACTGGGGTCTACGAGCAGTACTTC
>many|TRBJ2-2|-|TRBV28
CASRSWRGVGELFF
TGTGCCAGCCGTTCTTGGCGGGGTGTGGGGGAGCTGTTTTTT
>many|TRBJ2-7|-|TRBV12-3/TRBV12-4
CASSARNYEQYF
TGTGCCAGCAGTGCCCGGAACTACGAGCAGTACTTC
>many|TRBJ2-5|-|TRBV28
CASSRGATETQYF
TGTGCCAGCAGCAGGGGGGCTACAGAGACCCAGTACTTC
>-|TRBJ2-5|-|TRBV28
CASSFPYQETQYF
TGTGCCAGCAGTTTCCCGTACCAAGAGACCCAGTACTTC
>-|TRBJ2-1|-|TRBV6-1
CASRQVSYNEQFF
TGTGCCAGCAGGCAGGTGTCCTACAATGAGCAGTTCTTC
>-|TRBJ2-2|TRBD2|TRBV20-1
CSARANPSGRWPGELFF
TGCAGTGCTAGAGCAAACCCTAGCGGGAGATGGCCCGGGGAGCTGTTTTTT
>many|TRBJ2-1|-|TRBV6-1
CASRERDEQFF
TGTGCCAGTAGAGAGAGGGATGAGCAGTTCTTC
>few|TRBJ2-5|TRBD1|TRBV15
CATSPRDRGETQYF
TGTGCCACCAGCCCCCGGGACAGGGGAGAGACCCAGTACTTC
>many|TRBJ1-5|-|TRBV12-3/TRBV12-4
CASRLATGQPQHF
TGTGCCAGCAGGCTGGCGACTGGTCAGCCCCAGCATTTT
>-|TRBJ2-2|-|TRBV19
CASRMGTGELFF
TGTGCCAGTAGAATGGGAACCGGGGAGCTGTTTTTT
>-|TRBJ2-7|TRBD1|TRBV20-1
CSARGQGSYEQYF
TGCAGTGCTAGAGGACAGGGCTCCTACGAGCAGTACTTC
>few|TRBJ1-3|TRBD1|TRBV20-1
CSARGTGIGNTIYF
TGCAGTGCTAGGGGGACAGGAATTGGAAACACCATATATTTT
>-|TRBJ2-3|TRBD2|TRBV6-1
CASSRPGLAGTASTDTQYF
TGTGCCAGCAGTCGGCCGGGACTAGCGGGGACAGCTAGCACAGATACGCAGTATTTT
>-|TRBJ1-4|-|TRBV18
CASSPLPLSTTNEKLFF
TGTGCCAGCTCACCACTTCCCCTCAGTACAACTAATGAAAAACTGTTTTTT
>many|TRBJ1-2|TRBD1|TRBV28
CASSLWVDRNYGYTF
TGTGCCAGCAGTTTATGGGTGGACAGGAACTATGGCTACACCTTC
>few|TRBJ1-4|TRBD1|TRBV30
CAWSSGTGGEKLFF
TGTGCCTGGTCATCCGGGACAGGGGGAGAAAAACTGTTTTTT
>-|TRBJ2-7|-|TRBV29-1
CSARSGDSSYEQYF
TGCAGCGCCCGAAGCGGAGACAGCTCCTACGAGCAGTACTTC
>few|TRBJ2-5|-|TRBV20-1
CSATLGRQETQYF
TGCAGTGCTACGCTGGGTCGCCAAGAGACCCAGTACTTC
>many|TRBJ2-5|TRBD2|TRBV30
CAWATNGLAGETQYF
TGTGCCTGGGCAACGAACGGACTAGCTGGGGAGACCCAGTACTTC
>-|TRBJ2-3|TRBD1|TRBV29-1
CSVEARDRVADTQYF
TGCAGCGTTGAGGCCCGGGACAGGGTTGCAGATACGCAGTATTTT
>many|TRBJ1-4|-|TRBV6-1
CASSENRGYNEKLFF
TGTGCCAGCAGTGAAAATAGGGGGTATAATGAAAAACTGTTTTTT
>once|TRBJ1-5|-|TRBV7-2
CASSLGLEQPQHF
TGTGCCAGCAGCTTAGGATTAGAACAGCCCCAGCATTTT
>many|TRBJ2-5|-|TRBV11-2
CASSLARQFSPETQYF
TGTGCCAGCAGCTTGGCCCGACAGTTCTCGCCAGAGACCCAGTACTTC
>many|TRBJ2-7|TRBD2|TRBV7-2
CASSLLSTLASGRIEQYF
TGTGCCAGCAGCTTACTATCCACCTTGGCTAGCGGGAGGATCGAGCAGTACTTC
>few|TRBJ1-5|-|TRBV18
CASSPYQGRSQPQHF
TGTGCCAGCTCACCATATCAGGGGCGGTCCCAGCCCCAGCATTTT
>-|TRBJ2-1|TRBD2|TRBV20-1
CSARGLAEKSSYNEQFF
TGCAGTGCTAGGGGACTAGCGGAAAAGAGCTCCTACAATGAGCAGTTCTTC
>-|TRBJ2-5|TRBD2|TRBV5-5
CASSPAPGGRETQYF
TGTGCCAGCTCGCCGGCCCCGGGGGGGCGGGAGACCCAGTACTTC
>-|TRBJ2-1|-|TRBV3-1
CASSPGGVGQFF
TGTGCCAGCAGCCCGGGTGGGGTGGGACAGTTCTTC
>few|TRBJ2-1|-|TRBV5-6
CASSPLREDFLNEQFF
TGTGCCAGCAGCCCCTTAAGGGAGGACTTTTTGAATGAGCAGTTCTTC
>many|TRBJ1-2|TRBD1|TRBV5-6
CASSLRSGTGFYGYTF
TGTGCCAGCAGCTTGCGGTCTGGGACAGGGTTTTATGGCTACACCTTC
>many|TRBJ1-1|-|TRBV19
CASSKTSGGTEAFF
TGTGCCAGTAGCAAAACTTCCGGTGGCACTGAAGCTTTCTTT
>many|TRBJ1-1|-|TRBV30
CAWSSNRGGRAFF
TGTGCCTGGAGTTCAAACCGCGGGGGGAGAGCTTTCTTT
>many|TRBJ2-7|TRBD1|TRBV2
CASSVPQGAVYEQYF
TGTGCCAGCAGTGTCCCACAGGGGGCGGTTTACGAGCAGTACTTC
>many|TRBJ1-2|-|TRBV27
CASSLDPGQYYGYTF
TGTGCCAGCAGTTTGGACCCCGGACAGTACTATGGCTACACCTTC
>-|TRBJ1-5|-|TRBV24-1
CASIRLYQPQHF
TGTGCCTCCATCCGTCTCTATCAGCCCCAGCATTTT